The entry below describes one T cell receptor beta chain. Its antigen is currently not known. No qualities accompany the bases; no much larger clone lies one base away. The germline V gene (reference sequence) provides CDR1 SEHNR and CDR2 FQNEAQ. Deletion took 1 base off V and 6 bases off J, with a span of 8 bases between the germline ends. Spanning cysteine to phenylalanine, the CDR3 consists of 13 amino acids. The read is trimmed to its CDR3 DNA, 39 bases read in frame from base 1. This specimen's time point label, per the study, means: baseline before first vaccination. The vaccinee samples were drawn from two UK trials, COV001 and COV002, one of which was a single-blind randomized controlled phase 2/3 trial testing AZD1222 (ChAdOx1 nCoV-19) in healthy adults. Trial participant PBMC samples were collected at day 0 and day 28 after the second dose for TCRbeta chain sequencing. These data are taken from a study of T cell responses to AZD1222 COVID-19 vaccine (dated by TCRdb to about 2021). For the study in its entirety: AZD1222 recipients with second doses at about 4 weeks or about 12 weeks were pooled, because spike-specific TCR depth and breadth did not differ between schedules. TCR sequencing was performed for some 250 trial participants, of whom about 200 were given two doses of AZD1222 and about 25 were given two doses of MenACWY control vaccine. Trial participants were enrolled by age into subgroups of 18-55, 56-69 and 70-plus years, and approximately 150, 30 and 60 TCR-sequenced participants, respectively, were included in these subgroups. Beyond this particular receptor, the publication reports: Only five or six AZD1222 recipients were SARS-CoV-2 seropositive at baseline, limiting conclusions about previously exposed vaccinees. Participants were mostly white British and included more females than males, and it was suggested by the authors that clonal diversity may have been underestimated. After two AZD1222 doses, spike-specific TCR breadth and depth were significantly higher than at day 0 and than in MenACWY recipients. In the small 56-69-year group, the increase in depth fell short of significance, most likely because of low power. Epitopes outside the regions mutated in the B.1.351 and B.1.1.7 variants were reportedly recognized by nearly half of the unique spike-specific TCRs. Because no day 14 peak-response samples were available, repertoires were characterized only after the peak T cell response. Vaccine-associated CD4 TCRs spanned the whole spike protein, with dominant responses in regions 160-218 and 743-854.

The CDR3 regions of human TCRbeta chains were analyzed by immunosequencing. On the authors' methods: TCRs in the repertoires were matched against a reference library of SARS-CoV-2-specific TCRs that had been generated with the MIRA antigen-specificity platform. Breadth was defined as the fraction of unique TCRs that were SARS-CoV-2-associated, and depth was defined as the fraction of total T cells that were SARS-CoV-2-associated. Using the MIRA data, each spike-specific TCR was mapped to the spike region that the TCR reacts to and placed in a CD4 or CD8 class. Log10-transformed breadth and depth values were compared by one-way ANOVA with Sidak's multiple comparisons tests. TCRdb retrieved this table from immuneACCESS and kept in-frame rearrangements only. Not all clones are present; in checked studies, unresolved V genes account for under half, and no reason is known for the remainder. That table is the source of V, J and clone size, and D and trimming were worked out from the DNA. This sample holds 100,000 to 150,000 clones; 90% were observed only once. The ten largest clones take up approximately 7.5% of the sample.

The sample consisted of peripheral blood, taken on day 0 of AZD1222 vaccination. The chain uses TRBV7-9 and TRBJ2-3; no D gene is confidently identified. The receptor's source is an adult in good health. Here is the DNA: TGTGCCAGCAGCTTAGTTGGGCGGGATACGCAGTATTTT. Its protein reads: CASSLVGRDTQYF.